The entry below gives a single TCR beta chain sequence along with its context. Its cognate antigen is unknown. CDR1 and CDR2 (germline): DFQATT, SNEGSKA (reference sequence). The CDR3 length is 10 residues. V lost 6 bases to trimming and J lost 5 bases, with 7 bases between them. The sample originates from a study of response to subunit inactivated influenza vaccine. TCRdb passed the RT-PCR reads through MiXCR, listing each CDR3 protein once. The repertoire holds around 750,000 distinct CDR3 sequences, with less than 25% as singletons. Notes on the study in general: It was the authors' suggestion that each seasonal influenza vaccination recruits few new T cells.

V is TRBV20-1 and J is TRBJ2-5; D remains unclear. This TCR derives from a man aged 45-65 years who received an inactivated influenza vaccine. The input for sequencing was PBMCs from blood, taken around 5 days after vaccination. The CDR3, as DNA: TGCAGTGCAAGTTACGAGACCCAGTACTTC. Its protein product is CSASYETQYF.